This entry lists 6 T cell receptor beta chains sequenced from one sample in a study of blood T cells in healthy people across ages. Sample-barcoded 5' priming and a J-beta primer mix drove a second PCR of about 6 to 12 cycles. TCRdb itself ran the 5' RACE reads through MiXCR, one entry per CDR3 protein. The table records about 590,000 distinct CDR3 sequences, approximately 30% of them present only once. The sample taken for sequencing was blood. The source of these receptors is a woman of 80 years or more in good health.

The chain carries TRBV6-6 and TRBJ1-1; D is perhaps TRBD1 (5 bases). The CDR3 covers 14 residues. Germline V lookup: CDR1 MNHNY, CDR2 SVGAGI (reference sequence). Trimming stripped 7 bases from V and 1 base from J, with 13 bases between. In DNA form, the CDR3 reads TGTGCCAGCACCGAACAGGAAAGGAACACTGAAGCTTTCTTT. Translated, it gives CASTEQERNTEAFF.

This sequence joins TRBV4-3 and TRBJ2-3; 10 nucleotides line up with TRBD2. The CDR3 covers 18 residues. Losses at the gene ends were 0 bases for V and 5 bases for J; bases not matched to a gene: 11. The germline V gene has CDR1 LGHNA and CDR2 YSLEER. CDR3 region: CASSQDIAGGLELDTQYF. CDR3 nucleotides: TGCGCCAGCAGCCAAGATATAGCGGGGGGCCTGGAATTAGATACGCAGTATTTT.

J is TRBJ2-1 and V is TRBV20-1; possibly TRBD1 or TRBD2 for D (6 bases each). Trimming pared 3 bases from V and 13 bases from J, leaving 13 bases between. This CDR3 has 11 residues. Per germline, CDR1 DFQATT and CDR2 SNEGSKA (reference sequence). CDR3 nucleotide sequence: TGCAGTGCTAGGGTAGGGGGGAGACAGTTCTTC. It is translated as CSARVGGRQFF.

This clonotype appeared a few times. The chain joins TRBV20-1 to TRBJ2-3; tentative D call: TRBD2 (7 bases). The CDR3 length is 16 residues. Germline loops: CDR1 DFQATT, CDR2 SNEGSKA (reference sequence). The ends were cut back, 0 bases at V and 6 bases at J, with 19 bases in the middle. CDR3 in amino acids: CSARDNRRGGPDTQYF. The CDR3, as DNA: TGCAGTGCTAGAGATAATAGGAGGGGGGGCCCCGATACGCAGTATTTT.

The chain links TRBV30 to TRBJ1-3, with unresolved D. CDR1 and CDR2 (germline): GTSNPN, SVGIG (reference sequence). Between the trimmed V and J ends, which lost 0 bases and 4 bases, there was a span of 16 bases. The CDR3 has 16 residues. Here the CDR3 reads CAWSVKERISGNTIYF. The CDR3 DNA reads as TGTGCCTGGAGTGTAAAGGAGAGGATATCAGGAAACACCATATATTTT.

As regards this clonotype: One end of the junction fails to match germline, which may point to a read error. The chain has TRBV4-2 and TRBJ1-2, with D possibly TRBD1 on 5 matching bases. The CDR3 is 15 amino acids. Germline V CDR1 and CDR2: LGHNA, YNFKEQ. The CDR3 region is CVSSQDSGGGYGYTF. In nucleotides, the CDR3 is TGTGTCAGCAGCCAAGATTCTGGGGGTGGCTATGGCTACACCTTC.